The source of this TCR beta chain is a study of cytomegalovirus exposure and HLA in healthy donors. Study-level background: HLA-typed donors were the source of approximately 88 million unique TCRs held in an early data release.

Vbeta (60) and Jbeta (13) primers were used in the PCR. Libraries were prepared by immunoSEQ multiplex PCR; TCRdb keeps only in-frame clonotypes and omits some of them. The sample lists 170,000 or so clones, 75% to 90% occurring once. In regard to this clone: Its antigen is unidentified.

Study-wide points: Per a prior analysis, the majority of TCR beta V segments were productive roughly 87% or roughly 30% of the time.

The receptor was isolated from a man aged 45-65 years in good health and CMV-seronegative. Sequenced input: PBMCs.

CDR3 residues: CASSFRDSYGYTF. DNA for the CDR3: TGTGCCAGCAGTTTTCGGGATTCTTATGGCTACACCTTC. The V and J genes are TRBV28 and TRBJ1-2; the D is unclear. CDR3 size: 13 residues. The germline gives CDR1 MDHEN, CDR2 SYDVKM. V was pared by 3 bases and J by 5 bases, with 10 bases between.